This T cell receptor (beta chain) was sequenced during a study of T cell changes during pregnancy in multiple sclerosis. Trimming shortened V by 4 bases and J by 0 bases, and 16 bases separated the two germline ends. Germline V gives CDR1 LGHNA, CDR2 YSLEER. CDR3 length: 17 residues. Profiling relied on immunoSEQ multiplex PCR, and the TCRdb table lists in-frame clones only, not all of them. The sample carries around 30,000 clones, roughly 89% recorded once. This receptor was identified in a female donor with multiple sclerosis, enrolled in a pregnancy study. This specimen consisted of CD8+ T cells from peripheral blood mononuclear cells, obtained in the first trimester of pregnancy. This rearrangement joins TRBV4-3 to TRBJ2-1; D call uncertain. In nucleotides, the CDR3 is TGCGCCAGCAGCCCCAATCCCTATCCGAGCTCCTACAATGAGCAGTTCTTC. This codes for CASSPNPYPSSYNEQFF.